The rows below give T cell receptor beta chains drawn from one sample of a study of T-cell reconstitution after alpha-beta-depleted transplantation in children. TCRdb re-called the PCR reads with MiXCR, one entry per CDR3 protein. The sample carries some 840,000 distinct CDR3 sequences, roughly 15% recorded once. Sequences were derived from PBMCs, mostly from graft donor cells, sampled 360 days after TCRalphabeta/CD19-depleted stem cell transplant. These receptors originate from a male patient younger than 18 who had a stem cell transplant for acute lymphoblastic leukemia, so the T cells may come from the graft donor. CDR3s leave out the opening cysteine and the closing phenylalanine or tryptophan. Fields, in order: V gene, CDR3 protein.

v_call: TRBV5-1; cdr3_aa: ASSPGTGSTNEKLF
v_call: TRBV4-1; cdr3_aa: ASSQVLGASYEQY
v_call: TRBV5-1; cdr3_aa: ASSFRTGGLYEQY
v_call: TRBV19; cdr3_aa: ASSKGLFTGELF
v_call: TRBV12-3/TRBV12-4; cdr3_aa: ASSFASGRRNEQF
v_call: TRBV29-1; cdr3_aa: SVEDGGSNEQF
v_call: TRBV20-1; cdr3_aa: SARDPSGGQPQH
v_call: TRBV5-1; cdr3_aa: ASSLNLAGGIYYQETQY
v_call: TRBV4-1; cdr3_aa: ASSQDLGTHSNQPQH
v_call: TRBV18; cdr3_aa: ASSRGPERSYEQY
v_call: TRBV12-3/TRBV12-4; cdr3_aa: ASSSRDRMDYGYT
v_call: TRBV9; cdr3_aa: ASSVGLGDNEQF
v_call: TRBV15; cdr3_aa: ATSRGLAYEQY
v_call: TRBV20-1; cdr3_aa: SARTVALRSYNEQF
v_call: TRBV2; cdr3_aa: ASSYSGRAIYEQY
v_call: TRBV7-9; cdr3_aa: ASTLGKYNGVYEQY
v_call: TRBV20-1; cdr3_aa: SARARLAGYNEQF
v_call: TRBV29-1; cdr3_aa: SVKPRFSYEQY
v_call: TRBV7-9; cdr3_aa: ASSVSVYEQY
v_call: TRBV4-1; cdr3_aa: ASSQESNYPHEQF
v_call: TRBV20-1; cdr3_aa: SARKGWRPTDTQY
v_call: TRBV29-1; cdr3_aa: SARPVAGEAF
v_call: TRBV24-1; cdr3_aa: ATSELEGRSNTGELF
v_call: TRBV11-1; cdr3_aa: ASSRISLIAGASGEQY
v_call: TRBV7-9; cdr3_aa: ASSRGEASTDTQY
v_call: TRBV5-1; cdr3_aa: ASSLRSGGYT
v_call: TRBV6-4; cdr3_aa: ASSDRRHRATKAETQY
v_call: TRBV2; cdr3_aa: ASSDGLAGVAEVSTDTQY
v_call: TRBV5-1; cdr3_aa: ASSLLDRGMEQY
v_call: TRBV24-1; cdr3_aa: ATSDPGVSTDTQY
v_call: TRBV20-1; cdr3_aa: SAPRLFGSGRVTDTQY
v_call: TRBV12-3/TRBV12-4; cdr3_aa: ASSGGGLARVSNEQF